This T cell receptor beta chain originates from a study of human T cells and chemical hapten exposure. Study as a whole: Diphenylcyclopropenone was administered weekly to the scalp of patients throughout the approximately 24-week study. Patients, predominantly female, presented with alopecia areata, totalis or universalis. Notes on the study in general: Patch test score was positively correlated with the counts of TCRs that had expanded at PT1.

The germline V gene encodes CDR1 SNHLY and CDR2 FYNNEI. The CDR3 is made up of 11 amino acids. The V gene lost 6 bases and the J gene lost 3 bases, with 6 bases spanning the gap. Of note for this clonotype: Its target is not known.

The time point was: patch test 3, about 24 weeks after DPC sensitization. Treatment: therapeutic diphenylcyclopropenone sensitization with weekly scalp DPC. MiXCR, run by TCRdb on the RACE reads, gives a single entry per CDR3 protein. This sample yields 150,000 to 200,000 distinct CDR3 sequences, of which roughly 26% are seen a single time; 2.1% belongs to the top ten. The receptor's source is a woman between 18 and 30 years old with alopecia areata. Some clones in this sample may be carry-over from other donors' samples. The chain combines TRBV2 with TRBJ2-7; no reliable D call. The starting material was whole blood, obtained in connection with sensitization to the hapten diphenylcyclopropenone (DPC). This chain's CDR3 is CASRDNYEQYF. CDR3 DNA: TGTGCCAGCAGGGATAACTACGAGCAGTACTTC.